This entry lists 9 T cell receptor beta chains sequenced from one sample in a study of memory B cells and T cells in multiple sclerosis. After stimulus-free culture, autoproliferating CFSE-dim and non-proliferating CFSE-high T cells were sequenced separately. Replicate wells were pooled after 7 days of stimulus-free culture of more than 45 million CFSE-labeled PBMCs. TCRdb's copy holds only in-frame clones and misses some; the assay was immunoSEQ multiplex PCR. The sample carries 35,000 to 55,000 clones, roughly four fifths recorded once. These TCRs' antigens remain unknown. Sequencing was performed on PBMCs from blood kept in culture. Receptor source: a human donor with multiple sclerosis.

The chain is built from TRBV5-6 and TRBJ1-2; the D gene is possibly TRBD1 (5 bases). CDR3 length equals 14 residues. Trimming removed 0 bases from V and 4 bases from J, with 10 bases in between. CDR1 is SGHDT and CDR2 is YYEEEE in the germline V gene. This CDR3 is CASSLAGTGYGYTF. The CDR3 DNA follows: TGTGCCAGCAGCTTGGCCGGGACGGGCTATGGCTACACCTTC. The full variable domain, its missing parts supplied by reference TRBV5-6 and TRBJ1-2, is DAGVTQSPTHLIKTRGQQVTLRCSPKSGHDTVSWYQQALGQGPQFIFQYYEEEERQRGNFPDRFSGHQFPNYSSELNVNALLLGDSALYLCASSLAGTGYGYTFGSGTRLTVV.

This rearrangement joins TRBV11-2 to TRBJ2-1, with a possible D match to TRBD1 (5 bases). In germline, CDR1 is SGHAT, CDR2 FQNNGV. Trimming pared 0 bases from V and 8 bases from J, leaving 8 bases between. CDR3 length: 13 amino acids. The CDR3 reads CASSLEIRDEQFF. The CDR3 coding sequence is TGTGCCAGCAGCTTAGAGATCAGGGATGAGCAGTTCTTC.

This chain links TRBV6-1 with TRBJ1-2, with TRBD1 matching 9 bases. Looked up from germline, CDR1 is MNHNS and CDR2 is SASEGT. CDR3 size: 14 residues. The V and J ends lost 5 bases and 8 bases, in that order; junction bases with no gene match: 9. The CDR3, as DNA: TGTGCCAGCAGTCCCGGGACAGGGATCGACGGCTACACCTTC. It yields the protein CASSPGTGIDGYTF.

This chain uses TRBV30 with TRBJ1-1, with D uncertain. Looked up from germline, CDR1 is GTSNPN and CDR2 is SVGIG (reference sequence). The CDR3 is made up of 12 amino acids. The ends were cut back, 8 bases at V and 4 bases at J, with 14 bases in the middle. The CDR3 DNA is TGTGCCCTCCACATTCGGAGCACTGAAGCTTTCTTT. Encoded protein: CALHIRSTEAFF.

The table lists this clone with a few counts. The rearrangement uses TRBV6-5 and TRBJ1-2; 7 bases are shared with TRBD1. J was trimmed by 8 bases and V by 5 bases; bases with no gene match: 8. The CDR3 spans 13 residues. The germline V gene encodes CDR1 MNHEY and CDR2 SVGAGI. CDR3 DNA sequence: TGTGCCAGCAGTCTAACCGGGACAGTAGGCTACACCTTC. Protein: CASSLTGTVGYTF.

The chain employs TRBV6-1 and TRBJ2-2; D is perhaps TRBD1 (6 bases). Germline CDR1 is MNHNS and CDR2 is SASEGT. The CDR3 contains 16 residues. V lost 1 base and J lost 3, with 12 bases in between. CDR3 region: CASSEEGTIYTGELFF. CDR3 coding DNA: TGTGCCAGCAGTGAAGAAGGGACAATATACACCGGGGAGCTGTTTTTT.

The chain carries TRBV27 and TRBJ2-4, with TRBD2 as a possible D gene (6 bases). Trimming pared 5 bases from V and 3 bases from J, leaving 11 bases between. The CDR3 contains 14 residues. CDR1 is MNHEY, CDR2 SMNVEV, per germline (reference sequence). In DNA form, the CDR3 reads TGTGCCAGCAGTGACCTGGGGGGCAAAAACATTCAGTACTTC. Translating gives CASSDLGGKNIQYF.

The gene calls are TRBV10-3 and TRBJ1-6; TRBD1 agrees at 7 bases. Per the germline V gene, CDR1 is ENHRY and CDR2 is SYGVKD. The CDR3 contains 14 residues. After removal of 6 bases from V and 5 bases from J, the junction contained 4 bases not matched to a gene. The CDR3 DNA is TGTGCCATCAGCCTGGGACAGAATAATTCACCCCTCCACTTT. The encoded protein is CAISLGQNNSPLHF.

The CDR3 sequence is CASSGRTFSSYNEQFF. CDR3 sequence (DNA): TGTGCCAGCAGTGGAAGGACATTCAGCTCCTACAATGAGCAGTTCTTC. V is TRBV6-6 and J is TRBJ2-1, with D possibly TRBD1 on 5 matching bases. The CDR3 has 16 residues. CDR1 and CDR2 (germline): MNHNY, SVGAGI (reference sequence). V was pared by 5 bases and J by 0 bases, with 14 bases between.